This TCR beta chain derives from a study of blood T cell repertoires in COVID-19. Study overall: The samples span acute and convalescent COVID-19 from the United States, Italy and Spain. T cells, B-cell-depleted T cells, or PBMCs provided the cDNA or gDNA that served as material.

How the authors handled the data: By means of reference gene primer amplification, nucleated cell counts were estimated. Clones were read by immunoSEQ multiplex PCR, and TCRdb kept only the in-frame ones, dropping some. V and J calls and clone size are given by that table; D and trimming were obtained from the DNA. This sample carries just over 650,000 clones, 85% to 90% of them seen once, and the ten largest clones take approximately 0.25%. The receptor was derived from a woman between 18 and 29 years old with acute or convalescent COVID-19. Sequencing input: peripheral blood.

The DNA for the CDR3 is TGTGCCAGCCACGGGGTTGGCTATGGCTACACCTTC. Its protein product is CASHGVGYGYTF. This sequence joins TRBV7-9 and TRBJ1-2; D is unresolved. The V end lost 8 bases, the J end lost 4 bases, and 11 bases lay between the germline ends. Germline V gene data show CDR1 as SEHNR and CDR2 as FQNEAQ (reference sequence). This CDR3 comprises 12 residues.